Sequencing of this TCR beta chain was carried out in a study of metastatic and nonmetastatic thyroid tumors. Study-wide background: Repertoires from malignant and benign thyroid patients were compared across blood and tumor or nodule tissue.

Among the patients, none had received any treatment before thyroid surgery. In the original workflow: What underpinned the distant-metastasis classifier for papillary thyroid cancer was the set of CDR3 differences across clinicopathological groups. MiXCR re-clonotyped the PCR reads for TCRdb. It is TCRdb's table, rather than the study itself, that gives the V and J calls and clone size. The table has about 35,000 clones, 19% seen once; the top ten hold about 17%. Findings and caveats of the study: According to reports, the diversity of TCR beta was significantly higher in malignant thyroid tumors than in benign nodules, and this held in both blood and tumor samples.

This clone was counted ten times or more. The antigen remains undetermined. The V and J ends lost 1 base and 5 bases respectively, with 11 bases between them. This CDR3 has 14 residues. Germline CDR1 LGHNA, CDR2 YNFKEQ. The receptor was isolated from a female donor with papillary thyroid cancer or a benign thyroid nodule (not recorded which). Some clones in this sample may be carry-over from other donors' samples. The rearrangement joins TRBV4-2 to TRBJ1-1, with D unclear. What was sequenced was blood. CDR3 amino acids: CASSQVRTGTEAFF. The CDR3 coding sequence is TGTGCCAGCAGCCAAGTAAGGACGGGAACTGAAGCTTTCTTT.